The 14 T cell receptor beta chains reported below all come from one sample, sequenced in a study of cytomegalovirus exposure and HLA in healthy donors. Primers: 60 Vbeta forward and 13 Jbeta reverse. Here immunoSEQ multiplex PCR was the method, and the copy in TCRdb shows in-frame clones only, minus some. The sample lists 50,000 to 80,000 clones; roughly 73% were seen once. The specimen was PBMCs. The receptors were gathered from a male donor in good health and CMV-seropositive.

The chain combines TRBV9 with TRBJ2-5; D may be TRBD1 (5 bases). The CDR3 sequence is 14 residues long. V was trimmed by 3 bases and J by 1 base, leaving 10 bases between them. Germline assignment: CDR1 SGDLS and CDR2 YYNGEE. Written as DNA, the CDR3 is TGTGCCAGCAGCGGTTCAGGGTCCCAAGAGACCCAGTACTTC. Translation gives CASSGSGSQETQYF.

This clone has a handful of counts. The rearrangement joins TRBV7-2 to TRBJ1-2; 7 positions match TRBD1. CDR1 and CDR2 from the germline V gene are SGHTA and FQGNSA. The CDR3 sequence is 15 residues long. V was clipped by 2 bases and J by 5 bases; unmatched bases: 8. CDR3 amino acids: CASSLLSAGGYGYTF. CDR3 in DNA: TGTGCCAGCAGCTTACTCTCGGCAGGGGGATATGGCTACACCTTC.

The chain carries TRBV29-1 and TRBJ1-4; D call uncertain. Per the germline V gene, CDR1 is SQVTM and CDR2 is ANQGSEA. The CDR3 spans 13 residues. The V gene lost 3 bases and the J gene lost 3 bases, with 8 bases spanning the gap. CDR3: CSVDAGANEKLFF. The CDR3 nucleotides read TGCAGCGTTGATGCGGGCGCTAATGAAAAACTGTTTTTT.

This clone was counted a single time. The chain carries TRBV2 and TRBJ2-1, with 7 nucleotides matching TRBD1. There are 13 residues in the CDR3. CDR1 and CDR2 from the germline V gene are SNHLY and FYNNEI. After removal of 4 bases from V and 5 bases from J, the junction contained 2 bases not matched to a gene. The CDR3 protein is CASSGDRHNEQFF. The CDR3 nucleotides are TGTGCCAGCAGTGGGGACAGACACAATGAGCAGTTCTTC. Variable domain in full (rest from reference TRBV2 and TRBJ2-1): EPEVTQTPSHQVTQMGQEVILRCVPISNHLYFYWYRQILGQKVEFLVSFYNNEISEKSEIFDDQFSVERPDGSNFTLKIRSTKLEDSAMYFCASSGDRHNEQFFGPGTRLTVL.

The sample holds one count of this clone. The chain has TRBV27 and TRBJ1-1; TRBD1 aligns across 7 bases. V gave up 4 bases and J gave up 8 bases; unmatched junction bases: 7. Looked up from germline, CDR1 is MNHEY and CDR2 is SMNVEV (reference sequence). CDR3 size: 13 residues. The CDR3 DNA is TGTGCCAGCAGTTCCGGACAGGCCTCCGAAGCTTTCTTT. This codes for CASSSGQASEAFF.

The chain recombines TRBV4-2 with TRBJ2-1, with 10 bases that match TRBD2. This CDR3 region has 15 residues. CDR1 LGHNA and CDR2 YNFKEQ come from the germline V gene. Losses at the gene ends were 5 bases for V and 5 bases for J; bases not matched to a gene: 6. The CDR3 protein is CASSKGLAKNNEQFF. Written as DNA, the CDR3 is TGTGCCAGCAGCAAGGGACTAGCGAAGAACAATGAGCAGTTCTTC.

The CDR3 DNA reads TGTGCCAGCTCCTTGGAGGCAATCGTATTGGGCTACACCTTC. Translating it yields CASSLEAIVLGYTF. V and J are TRBV7-9 and TRBJ1-2; no firm D call. The CDR3 runs 14 residues. Per germline, CDR1 SEHNR and CDR2 FQNEAQ (reference sequence). V lost 8 bases to trimming and J lost 8 bases, with 21 bases between them.

The chain links TRBV7-2 to TRBJ1-2, with 7 bases matching TRBD1. Trimming took 2 bases from V and 3 from J; bases not matched to a gene: 9. CDR3 length equals 16 residues. Germline V lookup: CDR1 SGHTA, CDR2 FQGNSA. The DNA for the CDR3 is TGTGCCAGCAGCTTACCCGCGACAGGGACTGACTATGGCTACACCTTC. This translates into CASSLPATGTDYGYTF.

The chain is built from TRBV19 and TRBJ1-5, with 7 positions matching TRBD1. CDR3 size: 14 residues. Germline CDR1 is LNHDA and CDR2 is SQIVND (reference sequence). V dropped 4 bases and J dropped 3; count of bases not matched to a gene: 3. CDR3 residues: CASSKGQPNQPQHF. In DNA form, the CDR3 reads TGTGCCAGTAGTAAGGGACAGCCCAATCAGCCCCAGCATTTT. The complete variable domain, with remaining parts taken from reference TRBV19 and TRBJ1-5, reads DGGITQSPKYLFRKEGQNVTLSCEQNLNHDAMYWYRQDPGQGLRLIYYSQIVNDFQKGDIAEGYSVSREKKESFPLTVTSAQKNPTAFYLCASSKGQPNQPQHFGDGTRLSIL.

The rearrangement uses TRBV5-1 and TRBJ2-3; maybe TRBD2 (5 bases). The CDR3 has 17 residues. Trimming pared 5 bases from V and 4 bases from J, leaving 23 bases between. Germline lookup yields CDR1 SGHRS and CDR2 YFSETQ. The CDR3 reads CASRKLLGGRTPDTQYF. As DNA, the CDR3 is TGCGCCAGCAGAAAACTTCTCGGAGGACGCACACCAGATACGCAGTATTTT.

This clone was seen a few times. The rearrangement links TRBV27 to TRBJ1-2; TRBD1 matches 10 bases. The CDR3 sequence is 16 residues long. Germline assignment: CDR1 MNHEY and CDR2 SMNVEV (reference sequence). V shed 8 bases and J 4 bases; nucleotides not matched to a gene: 13. DNA of the CDR3: TGTGCCAGCCGACTCGTGGGGACAGGGGTTATCTATGGCTACACCTTC. It is translated as CASRLVGTGVIYGYTF.

This chain connects TRBV7-9 to TRBJ2-3, with D hard to call. This CDR3 has 14 amino acids. Germline CDR1 SEHNR, CDR2 FQNEAQ (reference sequence). Between the trimmed V and J ends, which lost 2 bases and 0 bases, there was a span of 6 bases. The CDR3 DNA sequence: TGTGCCAGCAGCTTATGGGCTAGCACAGATACGCAGTATTTT. Its protein is CASSLWASTDTQYF.

This chain joins TRBV6-5 and TRBJ1-2; D is possibly TRBD1 (6 bases). From germline, CDR1 is MNHEY and CDR2 SVGAGI. Trimming took 4 bases from V and 0 from J, leaving 15 bases between them. The CDR3 loop spans 16 amino acids. Written as DNA, the CDR3 is TGTGCCAGCAGTTTATACAGGGAACTCTCTAACTATGGCTACACCTTC. This sequence encodes CASSLYRELSNYGYTF.

V gene TRBV4-2 combines with J gene TRBJ2-1, with D possibly matching TRBD2 (5 bases). Trimming took 0 bases from V and 5 from J, leaving 20 bases between them. The CDR3 runs 18 residues. Germline-derived CDR1 and CDR2 are LGHNA and YNFKEQ. The CDR3 coding sequence is TGTGCCAGCAGCCAAGATTTTCGATTGGTCTTGGGAGACAATGAGCAGTTCTTC. Translating gives CASSQDFRLVLGDNEQFF.